This is a list of T cell receptor beta chains from one sample in a study of T cell changes during pregnancy in multiple sclerosis. Some clones are missing from TCRdb's copy, which holds only in-frame ones; the method was immunoSEQ multiplex PCR. The sample has tens of thousands of clones, about 92% seen once. Sequenced here: peripheral blood, sampled before pregnancy. All receptors come from a female donor with multiple sclerosis, enrolled in a pregnancy study. The CDR3 runs from the conserved cysteine through the conserved F or W. A D gene is named only where the DNA matches it firmly. The listing skips clone size in some rows; elsewhere it reads once, few, many or a size class.

size	V	J	D	DNA	CDR3
.	TRBV2	TRBJ2-1	.	TGTGCCAGCAAGTCAGTGAATGAGCAGTTCTTC	CASKSVNEQFF
.	TRBV6-1	TRBJ2-2	TRBD1	TGTGCCAGCAGTGAAGGACCCGGCAGGACAGGGCCACTCGGGGAGCTGTTTTTT	CASSEGPGRTGPLGELFF
.	TRBV5-6	TRBJ1-4	TRBD1	TGTGCCAGCAGTCAACAGGGGCCTAATGAAAAACTGTTTTTT	CASSQQGPNEKLFF
.	TRBV4-3	TRBJ2-7	TRBD1	TGCGCCAGCAGCCAGGGACAGGGGTTCGAGCAGTACTTC	CASSQGQGFEQYF
.	TRBV29-1	TRBJ2-3	TRBD1	TGCAGCGTCCTGGACAGGAGAGCCACAGATACGCAGTATTTT	CSVLDRRATDTQYF
few	TRBV5-1	TRBJ2-1	TRBD1	TGCGCCAGCAGCCAGCCGGGACAGGGGGCAAGCGGCCTTTACAATGAGCAGTTCTTC	CASSQPGQGASGLYNEQFF
.	TRBV6-1	TRBJ1-2	TRBD1	TGTGCCAGCAGTGAAGGGACAGGGATTAACTATGGCTACACCTTC	CASSEGTGINYGYTF
.	TRBV5-1	TRBJ2-3	TRBD2	TGCGCCAGCAGCTCCCTGGGCGCTAGCGGGAGGGCCAAAGATACGCAGTATTTT	CASSSLGASGRAKDTQYF
.	TRBV7-2	TRBJ2-7	TRBD2	TGTGCCAGCAGCCTAGCGGGAGTCTCCTACGAGCAGTACTTC	CASSLAGVSYEQYF
.	TRBV19	TRBJ2-1	.	TGTGCCAGTAGTATAGCGGGATACAATGAGCAGTTCTTC	CASSIAGYNEQFF